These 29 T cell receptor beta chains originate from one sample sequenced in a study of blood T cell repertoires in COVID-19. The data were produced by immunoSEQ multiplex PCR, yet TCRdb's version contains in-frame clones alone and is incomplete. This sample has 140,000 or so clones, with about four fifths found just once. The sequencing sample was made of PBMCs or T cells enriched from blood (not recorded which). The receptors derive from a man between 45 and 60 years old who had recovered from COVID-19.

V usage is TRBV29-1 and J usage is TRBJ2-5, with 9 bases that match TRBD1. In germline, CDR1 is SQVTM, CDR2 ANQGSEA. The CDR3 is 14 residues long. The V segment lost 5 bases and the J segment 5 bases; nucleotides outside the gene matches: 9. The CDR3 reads CSVQPRTGVETQYF. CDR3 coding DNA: TGCAGCGTTCAACCTCGGACAGGGGTGGAGACCCAGTACTTC. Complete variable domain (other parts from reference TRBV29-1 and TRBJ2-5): SAVISQKPSRDICQRGTSLTIQCQVDSQVTMMFWYRQQPGQSLTLIATANQGSEATYESGFVIDKFPISRPNLTFSTLTVSNMSPEDSSIYLCSVQPRTGVETQYFGPGTRLLVL.

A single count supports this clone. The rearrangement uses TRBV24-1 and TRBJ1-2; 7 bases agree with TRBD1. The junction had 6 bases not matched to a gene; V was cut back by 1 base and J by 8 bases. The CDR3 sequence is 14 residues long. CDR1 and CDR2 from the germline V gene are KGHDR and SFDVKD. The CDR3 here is CATSDLEGAQGYTF. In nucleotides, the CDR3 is TGTGCCACCAGTGATTTAGAGGGGGCGCAAGGCTACACCTTC.

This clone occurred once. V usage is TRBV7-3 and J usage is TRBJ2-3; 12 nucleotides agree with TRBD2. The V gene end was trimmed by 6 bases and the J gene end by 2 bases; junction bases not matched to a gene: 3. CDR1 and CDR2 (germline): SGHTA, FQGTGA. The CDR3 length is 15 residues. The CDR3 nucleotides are TGTGCCAGCAGGCTAGCGGGGGGGCCCACAGATACGCAGTATTTT. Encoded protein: CASRLAGGPTDTQYF.

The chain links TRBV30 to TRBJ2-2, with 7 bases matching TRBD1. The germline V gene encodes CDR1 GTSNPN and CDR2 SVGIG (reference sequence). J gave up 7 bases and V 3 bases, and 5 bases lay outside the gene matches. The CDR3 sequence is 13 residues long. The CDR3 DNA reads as TGTGCCTGGAGCGAGACAGGGAACGGGGAGCTGTTTTTT. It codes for CAWSETGNGELFF.

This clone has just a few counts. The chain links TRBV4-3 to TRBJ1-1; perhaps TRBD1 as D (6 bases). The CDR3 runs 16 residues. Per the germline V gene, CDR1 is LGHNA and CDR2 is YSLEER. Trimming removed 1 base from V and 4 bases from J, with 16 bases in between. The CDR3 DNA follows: TGCGCCAGCAGCCAAGTCGGTTTAGTCAGGGGCACTGAAGCTTTCTTT. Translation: CASSQVGLVRGTEAFF.

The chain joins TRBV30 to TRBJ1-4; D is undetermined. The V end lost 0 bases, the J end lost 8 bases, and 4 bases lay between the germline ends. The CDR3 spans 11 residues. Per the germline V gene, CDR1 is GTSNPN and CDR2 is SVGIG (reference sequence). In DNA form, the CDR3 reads TGTGCCTGGAGTGTAGAGGAAAAACTGTTTTTT. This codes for CAWSVEEKLFF.

The CDR3 DNA reads as TGTGCCAGCAGTCCCCTAGCGGGAGCGAACACCGGGGAGCTGTTTTTT. Amino acids: CASSPLAGANTGELFF. V is TRBV27 and J is TRBJ2-2; 10 positions agree with TRBD2. This CDR3 has 16 residues. Germline loops: CDR1 MNHEY, CDR2 SMNVEV (reference sequence). J lost 0 bases, V lost 5 bases, and 3 bases had no gene match.

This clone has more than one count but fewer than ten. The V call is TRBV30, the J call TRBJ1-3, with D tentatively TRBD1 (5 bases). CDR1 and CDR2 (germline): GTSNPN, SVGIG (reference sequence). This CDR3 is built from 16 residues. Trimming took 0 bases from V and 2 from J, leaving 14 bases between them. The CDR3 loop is CAWSVTDSTPGNTIYF. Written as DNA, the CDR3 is TGTGCCTGGAGTGTAACCGACAGTACCCCTGGAAACACCATATATTTT.

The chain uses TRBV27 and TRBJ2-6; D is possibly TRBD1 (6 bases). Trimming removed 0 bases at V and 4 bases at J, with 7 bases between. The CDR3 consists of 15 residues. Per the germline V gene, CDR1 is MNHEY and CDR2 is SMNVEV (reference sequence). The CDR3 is CASSLSRGGANVLTF. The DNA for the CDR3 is TGTGCCAGCAGTTTATCGAGGGGGGGGGCCAACGTCCTGACTTTC.

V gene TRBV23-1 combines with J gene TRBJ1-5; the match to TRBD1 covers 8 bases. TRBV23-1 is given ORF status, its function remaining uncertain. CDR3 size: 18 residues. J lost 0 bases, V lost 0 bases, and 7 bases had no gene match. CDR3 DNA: TGCGCCAGCAGTCAATCGAGGGGACAGGCCATTAGCAATCAGCCCCAGCATTTT. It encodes CASSQSRGQAISNQPQHF.

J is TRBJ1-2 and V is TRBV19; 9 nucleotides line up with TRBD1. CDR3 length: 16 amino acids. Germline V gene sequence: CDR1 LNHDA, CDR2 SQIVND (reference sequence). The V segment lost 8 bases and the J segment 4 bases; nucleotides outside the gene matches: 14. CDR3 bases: TGTGCCAGTTCCCCACCGCTCGACAGGGGGTCCTATGGCTACACCTTC. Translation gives CASSPPLDRGSYGYTF.

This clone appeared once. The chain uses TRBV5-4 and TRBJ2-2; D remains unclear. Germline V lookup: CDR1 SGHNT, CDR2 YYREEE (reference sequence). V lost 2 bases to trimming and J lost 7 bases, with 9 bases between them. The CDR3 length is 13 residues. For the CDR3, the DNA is TGTGCCAGCAGCTTCGAGAGCTACGGGGAGCTGTTTTTT. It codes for CASSFESYGELFF.

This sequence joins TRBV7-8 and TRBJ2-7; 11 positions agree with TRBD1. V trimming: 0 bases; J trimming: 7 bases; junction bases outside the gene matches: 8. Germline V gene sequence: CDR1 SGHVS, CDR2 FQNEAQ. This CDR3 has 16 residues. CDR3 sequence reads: CASSLAPGQGVGEQYF. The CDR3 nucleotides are TGTGCCAGCAGCTTAGCTCCGGGACAGGGGGTTGGGGAGCAGTACTTC.

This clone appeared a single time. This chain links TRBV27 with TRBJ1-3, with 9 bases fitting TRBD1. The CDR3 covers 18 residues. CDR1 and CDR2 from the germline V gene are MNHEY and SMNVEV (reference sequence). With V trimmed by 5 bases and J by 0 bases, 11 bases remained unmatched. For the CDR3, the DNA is TGTGCCAGCAGTCCGGGACAGGGCGGTACGATCTCTGGAAACACCATATATTTT. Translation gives CASSPGQGGTISGNTIYF.

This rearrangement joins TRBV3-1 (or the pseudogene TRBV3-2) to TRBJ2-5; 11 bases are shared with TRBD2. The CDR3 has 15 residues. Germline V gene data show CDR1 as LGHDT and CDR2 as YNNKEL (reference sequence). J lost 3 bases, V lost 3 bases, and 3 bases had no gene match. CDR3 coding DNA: TGTGCCAGCAGCCACCTAGCGGGGGGTGAAGAGACCCAGTACTTC. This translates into CASSHLAGGEETQYF.

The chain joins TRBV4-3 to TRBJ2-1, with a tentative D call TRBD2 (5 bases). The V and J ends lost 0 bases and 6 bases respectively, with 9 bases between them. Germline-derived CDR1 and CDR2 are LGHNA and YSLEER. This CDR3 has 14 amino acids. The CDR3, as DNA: TGCGCCAGCAGCCAAGATTCGGGGTCCAATGAGCAGTTCTTC. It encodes CASSQDSGSNEQFF.

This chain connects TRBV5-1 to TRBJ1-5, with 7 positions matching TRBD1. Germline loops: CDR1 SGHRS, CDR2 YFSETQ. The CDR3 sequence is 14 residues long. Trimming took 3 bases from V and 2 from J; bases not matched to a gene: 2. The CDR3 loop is CASSYTGGNQPQHF. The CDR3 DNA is TGCGCCAGCAGCTACACAGGGGGCAATCAGCCCCAGCATTTT.

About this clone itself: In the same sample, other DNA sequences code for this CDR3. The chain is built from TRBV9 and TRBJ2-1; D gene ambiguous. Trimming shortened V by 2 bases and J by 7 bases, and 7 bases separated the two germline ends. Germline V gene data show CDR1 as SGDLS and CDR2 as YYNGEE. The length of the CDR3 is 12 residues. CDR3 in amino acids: CASSVGQNEQFF. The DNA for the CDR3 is TGTGCCAGCAGCGTTGGGCAGAATGAGCAGTTCTTC.

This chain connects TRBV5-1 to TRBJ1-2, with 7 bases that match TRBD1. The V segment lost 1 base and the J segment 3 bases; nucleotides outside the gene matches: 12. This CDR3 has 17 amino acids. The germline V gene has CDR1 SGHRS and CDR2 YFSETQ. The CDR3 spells CASSLNANLQGYYGYTF. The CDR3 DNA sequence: TGCGCCAGCAGCTTGAACGCGAACCTACAGGGGTACTATGGCTACACCTTC.

The CDR3 region is CASSDGTATYEQYF. CDR3 DNA: TGTGCCAGCAGCGACGGGACAGCTACCTACGAGCAGTACTTC. The gene calls are TRBV9 and TRBJ2-7; 7 nucleotides agree with TRBD1. The CDR3 runs 14 residues. Germline CDR1 reads SGDLS; CDR2 reads YYNGEE. J was trimmed by 2 bases and V by 3 bases; bases with no gene match: 5.

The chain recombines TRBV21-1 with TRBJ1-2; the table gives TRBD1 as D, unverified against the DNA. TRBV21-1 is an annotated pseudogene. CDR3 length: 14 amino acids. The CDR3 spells CASSYRDLGYGYTF. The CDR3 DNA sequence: TGTGCCAGCAGCTACAGGGACCTTGGCTATGGCTACACCTTC.

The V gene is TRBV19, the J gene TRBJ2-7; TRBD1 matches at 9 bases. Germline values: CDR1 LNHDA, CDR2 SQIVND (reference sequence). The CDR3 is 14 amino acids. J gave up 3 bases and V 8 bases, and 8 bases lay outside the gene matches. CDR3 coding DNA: TGTGCCAGTTCGGACAGGGGCGCCTTCTACGAGCAGTACTTC. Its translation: CASSDRGAFYEQYF. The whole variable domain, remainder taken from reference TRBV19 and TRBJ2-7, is DGGITQSPKYLFRKEGQNVTLSCEQNLNHDAMYWYRQDPGQGLRLIYYSQIVNDFQKGDIAEGYSVSREKKESFPLTVTSAQKNPTAFYLCASSDRGAFYEQYFGPGTRLTVT.

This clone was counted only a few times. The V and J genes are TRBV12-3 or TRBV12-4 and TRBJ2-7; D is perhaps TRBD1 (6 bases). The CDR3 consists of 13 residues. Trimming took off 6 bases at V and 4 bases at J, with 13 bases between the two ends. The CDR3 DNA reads TGTGCCAGCAGGCGCGACAGGTCATACGAGCAGTACTTC. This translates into CASRRDRSYEQYF.

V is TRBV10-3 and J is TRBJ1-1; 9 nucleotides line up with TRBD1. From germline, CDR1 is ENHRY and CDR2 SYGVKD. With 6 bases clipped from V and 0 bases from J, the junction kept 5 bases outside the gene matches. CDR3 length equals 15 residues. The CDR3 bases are TGTGCCATCAGCAGGACAGGGGAATTGAACACTGAAGCTTTCTTT. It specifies CAISRTGELNTEAFF.

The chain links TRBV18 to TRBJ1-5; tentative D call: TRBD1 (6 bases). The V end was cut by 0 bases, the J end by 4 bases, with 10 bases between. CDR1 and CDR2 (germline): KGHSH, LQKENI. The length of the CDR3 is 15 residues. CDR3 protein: CASSPPQGGNQPQHF. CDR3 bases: TGTGCCAGCTCACCACCACAGGGAGGGAATCAGCCCCAGCATTTT.

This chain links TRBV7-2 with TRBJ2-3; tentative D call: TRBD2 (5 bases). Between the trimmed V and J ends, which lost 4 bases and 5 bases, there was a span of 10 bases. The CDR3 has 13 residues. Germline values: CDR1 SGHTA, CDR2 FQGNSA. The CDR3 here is CASSYRRGDTQYF. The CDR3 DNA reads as TGTGCCAGCAGCTACCGTCGGGGAGATACGCAGTATTTT.

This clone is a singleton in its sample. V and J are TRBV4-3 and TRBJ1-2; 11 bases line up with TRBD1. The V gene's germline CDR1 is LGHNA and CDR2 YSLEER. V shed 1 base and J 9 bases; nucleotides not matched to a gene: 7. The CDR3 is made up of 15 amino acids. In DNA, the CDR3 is TGCGCCAGCAGCCAAGTGGGGGACAGGGGGTTCCGCTACACCTTC. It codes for CASSQVGDRGFRYTF.

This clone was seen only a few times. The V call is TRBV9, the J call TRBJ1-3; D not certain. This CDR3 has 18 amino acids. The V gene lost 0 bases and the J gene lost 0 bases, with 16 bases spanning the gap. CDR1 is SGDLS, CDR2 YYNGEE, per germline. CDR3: CASSVDWRHTSSGNTIYF. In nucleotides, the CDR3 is TGTGCCAGCAGCGTAGATTGGAGGCACACGAGCTCTGGAAACACCATATATTTT.

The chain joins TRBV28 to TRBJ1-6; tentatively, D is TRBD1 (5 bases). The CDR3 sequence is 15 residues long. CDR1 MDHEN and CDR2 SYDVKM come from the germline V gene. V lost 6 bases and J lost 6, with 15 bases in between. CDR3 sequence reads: CASRGGTISNSPLHF. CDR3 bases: TGTGCCAGCAGGGGGGGAACGATCTCTAATTCACCCCTCCACTTT.